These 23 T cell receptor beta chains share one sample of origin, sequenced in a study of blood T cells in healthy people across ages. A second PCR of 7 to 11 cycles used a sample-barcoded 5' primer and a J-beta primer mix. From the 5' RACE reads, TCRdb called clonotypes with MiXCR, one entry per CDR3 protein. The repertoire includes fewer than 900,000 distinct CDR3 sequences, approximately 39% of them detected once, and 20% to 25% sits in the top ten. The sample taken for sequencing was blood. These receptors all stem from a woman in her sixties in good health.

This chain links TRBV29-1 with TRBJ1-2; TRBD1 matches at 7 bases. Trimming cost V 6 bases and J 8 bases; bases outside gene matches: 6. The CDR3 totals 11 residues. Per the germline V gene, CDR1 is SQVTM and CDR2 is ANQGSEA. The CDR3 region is CSVSTGQGYTF. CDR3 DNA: TGCAGCGTGTCGACAGGGCAGGGCTACACCTTC. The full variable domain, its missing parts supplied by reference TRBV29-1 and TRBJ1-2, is SAVISQKPSRDICQRGTSLTIQCQVDSQVTMMFWYRQQPGQSLTLIATANQGSEATYESGFVIDKFPISRPNLTFSTLTVSNMSPEDSSIYLCSVSTGQGYTFGSGTRLTVV.

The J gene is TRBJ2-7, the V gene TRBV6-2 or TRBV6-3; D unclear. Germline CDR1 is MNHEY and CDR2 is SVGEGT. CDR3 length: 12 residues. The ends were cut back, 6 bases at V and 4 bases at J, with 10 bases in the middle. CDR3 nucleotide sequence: TGTGCCAGCAGGACCGCCGTGTACGAGCAGTACTTC. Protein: CASRTAVYEQYF.

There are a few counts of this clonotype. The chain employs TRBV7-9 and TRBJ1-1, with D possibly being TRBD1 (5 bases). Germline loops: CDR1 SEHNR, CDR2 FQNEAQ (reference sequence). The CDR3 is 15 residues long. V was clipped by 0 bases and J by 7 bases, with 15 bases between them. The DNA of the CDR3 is TGTGCCAGCAGCTTAGCTGGACGGGGCGCGGTTGAAGCTTTCTTT. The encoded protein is CASSLAGRGAVEAFF.

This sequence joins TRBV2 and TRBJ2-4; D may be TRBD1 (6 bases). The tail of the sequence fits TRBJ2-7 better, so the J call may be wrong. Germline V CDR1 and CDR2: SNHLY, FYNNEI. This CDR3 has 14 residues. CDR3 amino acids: CASRWTAQTYEQYF. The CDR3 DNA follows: TGTGCCAGCAGGTGGACAGCACAGACCTACGAGCAGTACTTC.

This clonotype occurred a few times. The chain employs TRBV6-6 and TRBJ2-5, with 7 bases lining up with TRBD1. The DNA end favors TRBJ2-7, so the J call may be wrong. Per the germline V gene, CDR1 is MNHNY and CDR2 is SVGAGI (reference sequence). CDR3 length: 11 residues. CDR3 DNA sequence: TGTGCCAGCGGACAGGTTAACGAGCAGTACTTC. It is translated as CASGQVNEQYF.

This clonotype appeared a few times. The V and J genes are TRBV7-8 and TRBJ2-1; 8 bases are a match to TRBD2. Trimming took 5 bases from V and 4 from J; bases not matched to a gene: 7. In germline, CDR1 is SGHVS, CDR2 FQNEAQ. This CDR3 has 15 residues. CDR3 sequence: CASSQGSGVYNEQFF. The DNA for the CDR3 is TGTGCCAGCAGCCAGGGTAGCGGGGTATACAATGAGCAGTTCTTC.

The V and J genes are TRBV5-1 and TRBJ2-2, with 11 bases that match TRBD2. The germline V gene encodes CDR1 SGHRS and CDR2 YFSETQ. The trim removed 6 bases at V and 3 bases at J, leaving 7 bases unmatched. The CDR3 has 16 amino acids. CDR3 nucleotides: TGCGCCAGCAAGCCCCCGGGACTAGCGGACACCGGGGAGCTGTTTTTT. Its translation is CASKPPGLADTGELFF.

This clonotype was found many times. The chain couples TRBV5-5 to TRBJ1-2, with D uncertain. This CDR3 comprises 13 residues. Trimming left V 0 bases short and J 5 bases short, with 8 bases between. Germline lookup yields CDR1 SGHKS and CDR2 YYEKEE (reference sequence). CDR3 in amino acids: CASSLETAYGYTF. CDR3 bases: TGTGCCAGCAGCTTGGAGACGGCTTATGGCTACACCTTC.

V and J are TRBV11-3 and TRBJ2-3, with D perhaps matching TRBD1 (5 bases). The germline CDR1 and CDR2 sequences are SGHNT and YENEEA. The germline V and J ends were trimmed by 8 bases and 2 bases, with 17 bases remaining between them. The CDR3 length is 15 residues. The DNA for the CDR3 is TGTGCCAGCTCCCCTGGGGCACTAATCACAGATACGCAGTATTTT. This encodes CASSPGALITDTQYF.

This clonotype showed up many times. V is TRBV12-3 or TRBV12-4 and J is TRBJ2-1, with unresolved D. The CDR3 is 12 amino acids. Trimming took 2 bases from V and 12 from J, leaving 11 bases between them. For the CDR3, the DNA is TGTGCCAGCAGTTTAAGGGTTCTGCGGCAGTTCTTC. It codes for CASSLRVLRQFF.

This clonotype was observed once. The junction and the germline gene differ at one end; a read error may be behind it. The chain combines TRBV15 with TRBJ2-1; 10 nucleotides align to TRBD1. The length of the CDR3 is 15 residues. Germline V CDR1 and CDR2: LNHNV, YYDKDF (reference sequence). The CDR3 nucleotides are TGTGCCACCAGCCCAAGACAGGGGGCCTACAGTGAGCAGTTCTTC. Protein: CATSPRQGAYSEQFF. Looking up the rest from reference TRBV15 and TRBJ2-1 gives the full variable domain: DAMVIQNPRYQVTQFGKPVTLSCSQTLNHNVMYWYQQKSSQAPKLLFHYYDKDFNNEADTPDNFQSRRPNTSFCFLDIRSPGLGDTAMYLCATSPRQGAYSEQFFGPGTRLTVL.

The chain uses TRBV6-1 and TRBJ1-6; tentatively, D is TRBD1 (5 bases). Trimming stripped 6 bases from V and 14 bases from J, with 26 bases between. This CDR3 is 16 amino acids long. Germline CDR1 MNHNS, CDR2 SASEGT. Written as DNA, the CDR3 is TGTGCCAGCAGCGACCAACCGCAGACAGCAACAAAGGCCCTCCACTTT. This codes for CASSDQPQTATKALHF.

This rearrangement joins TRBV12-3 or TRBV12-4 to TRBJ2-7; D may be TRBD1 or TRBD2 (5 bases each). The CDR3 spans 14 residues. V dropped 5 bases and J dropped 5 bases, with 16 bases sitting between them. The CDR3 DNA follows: TGTGCCAGCAGTCCATCCGGGGCTTGGAACGAGCAGTACTTC. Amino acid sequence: CASSPSGAWNEQYF.

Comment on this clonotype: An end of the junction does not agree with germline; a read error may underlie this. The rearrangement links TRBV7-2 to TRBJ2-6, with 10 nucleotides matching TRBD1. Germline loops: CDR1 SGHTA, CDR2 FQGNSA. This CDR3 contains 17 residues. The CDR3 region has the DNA TGTGCCAGCAGATTCCGACAGGGGGCGGCTGGGGCCGACGTCCTGACTTTC. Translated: CASRFRQGAAGADVLTF. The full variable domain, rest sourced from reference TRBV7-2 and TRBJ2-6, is GAGVSQSPSNKVTEKGKDVELRCDPISGHTALYWYRQSLGQGLEFLIYFQGNSAPDKSGLPSDRFSAERTGGSVSTLTIQRTQQEDSAVYLCASRFRQGAAGADVLTFGAGSRLTVL.

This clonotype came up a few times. CDR3 nucleotide sequence: TGTGCCAGCAGTACAGGGGGGCAAAGGGCCTACGAGCAGTACTTC. Amino acid sequence: CASSTGGQRAYEQYF. V usage is TRBV6-6 and J usage is TRBJ2-7, with TRBD1 matching 8 bases. V trimming: 5 bases; J trimming: 2 bases; junction bases outside the gene matches: 8. CDR1 and CDR2 from the germline V gene are MNHNY and SVGAGI (reference sequence). This CDR3 is 15 amino acids long.

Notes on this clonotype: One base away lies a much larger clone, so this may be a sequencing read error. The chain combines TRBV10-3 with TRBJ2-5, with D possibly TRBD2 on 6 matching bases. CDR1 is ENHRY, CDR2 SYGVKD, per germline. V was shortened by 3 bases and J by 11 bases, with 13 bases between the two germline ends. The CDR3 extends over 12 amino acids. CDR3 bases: TGTGCCATCAGTGATAGCGGCAATGAGCAGTACTTC. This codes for CAISDSGNEQYF.

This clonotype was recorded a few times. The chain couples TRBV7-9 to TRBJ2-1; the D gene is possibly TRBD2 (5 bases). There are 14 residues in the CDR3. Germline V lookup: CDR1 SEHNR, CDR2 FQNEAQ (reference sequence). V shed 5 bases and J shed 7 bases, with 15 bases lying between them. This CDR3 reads CASSVGAGNNEQFF. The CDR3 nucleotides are TGTGCCAGCAGCGTGGGAGCTGGGAATAATGAGCAGTTCTTC.

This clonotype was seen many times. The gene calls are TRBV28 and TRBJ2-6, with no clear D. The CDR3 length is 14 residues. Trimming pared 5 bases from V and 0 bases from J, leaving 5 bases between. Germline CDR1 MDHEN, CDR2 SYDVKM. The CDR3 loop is CASSTSSGANVLTF. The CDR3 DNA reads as TGTGCCAGCAGTACCAGCTCTGGGGCCAACGTCCTGACTTTC.

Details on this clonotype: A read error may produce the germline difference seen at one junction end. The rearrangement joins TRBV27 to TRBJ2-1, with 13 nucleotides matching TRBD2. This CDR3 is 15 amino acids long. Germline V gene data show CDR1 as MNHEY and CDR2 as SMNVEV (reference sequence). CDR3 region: CVSSTGLAGYNEQFF. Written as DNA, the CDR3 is TGTGTCAGCAGTACGGGACTAGCGGGATACAATGAGCAGTTCTTC.

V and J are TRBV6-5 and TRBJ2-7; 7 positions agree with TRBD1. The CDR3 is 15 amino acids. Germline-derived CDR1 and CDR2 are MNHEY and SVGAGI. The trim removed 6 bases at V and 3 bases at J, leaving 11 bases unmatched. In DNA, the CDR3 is TGTGCCAGCAGGGAACAGGGGTTTTCGGACTACGAGCAGTACTTC. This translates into CASREQGFSDYEQYF.

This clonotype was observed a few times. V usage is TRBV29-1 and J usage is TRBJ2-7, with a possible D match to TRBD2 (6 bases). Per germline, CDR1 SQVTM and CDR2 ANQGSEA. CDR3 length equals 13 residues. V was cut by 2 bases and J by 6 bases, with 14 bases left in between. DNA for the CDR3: TGCAGCGTTGAACCTAGCGAGCCGGGCGAGCAGTACTTC. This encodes CSVEPSEPGEQYF.

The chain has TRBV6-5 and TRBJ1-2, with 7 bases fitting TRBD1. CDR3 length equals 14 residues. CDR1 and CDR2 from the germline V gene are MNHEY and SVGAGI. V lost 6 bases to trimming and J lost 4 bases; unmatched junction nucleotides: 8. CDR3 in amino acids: CASRQGGQIYGYTF. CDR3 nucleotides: TGTGCCAGCAGACAAGGGGGACAGATCTATGGCTACACCTTC.

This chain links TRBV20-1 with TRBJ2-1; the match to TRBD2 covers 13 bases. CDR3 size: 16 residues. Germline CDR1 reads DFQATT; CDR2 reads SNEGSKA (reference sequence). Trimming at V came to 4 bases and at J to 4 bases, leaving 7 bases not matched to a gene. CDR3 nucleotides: TGCAGTGCTACCCGACTAGCGGGGGGCTCTTACAATGAGCAGTTCTTC. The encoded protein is CSATRLAGGSYNEQFF.